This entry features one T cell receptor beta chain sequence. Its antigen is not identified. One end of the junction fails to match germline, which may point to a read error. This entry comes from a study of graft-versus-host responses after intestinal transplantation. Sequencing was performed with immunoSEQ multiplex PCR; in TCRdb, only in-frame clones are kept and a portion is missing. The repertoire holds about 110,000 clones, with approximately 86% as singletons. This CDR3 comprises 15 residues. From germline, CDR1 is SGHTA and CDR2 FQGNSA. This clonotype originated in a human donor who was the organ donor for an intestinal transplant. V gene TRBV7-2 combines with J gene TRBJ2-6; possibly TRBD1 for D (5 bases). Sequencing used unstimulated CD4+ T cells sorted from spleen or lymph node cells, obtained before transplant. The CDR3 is CAGSLARAGANVLTF. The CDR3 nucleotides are TGTGCCGGCAGCTTAGCCAGGGCTGGGGCCAACGTCCTGACTTTC.